The next 11 T cell receptor beta chains were all read from a single sample in a study of radiotherapy plus CTLA-4 blockade in lung cancer. Libraries were prepared by immunoSEQ multiplex PCR; TCRdb keeps only in-frame clonotypes and omits some of them. The table includes more than 100,000 clones, approximately 90% detected once. The starting material was peripheral blood, obtained from a patient treated with radiotherapy plus ipilimumab. These receptors originate from a human donor with non-small cell lung cancer that progressed on radiotherapy plus ipilimumab.

This rearrangement joins TRBV29-1 to TRBJ2-1; TRBD2 is a possible D gene (5 bases). Germline V gives CDR1 SQVTM, CDR2 ANQGSEA. V was cut by 7 bases and J by 6 bases, with 7 bases left in between. The CDR3 consists of 10 residues. CDR3 nucleotides: TGCAGCGGGGAGACCAATGAGCAGTTCTTC. Protein product: CSGETNEQFF.

The chain couples TRBV9 to TRBJ1-3; D uncertain. Looked up from germline, CDR1 is SGDLS and CDR2 is YYNGEE. The CDR3 contains 12 residues. With 0 bases removed from V and 8 bases from J, the gap between germline ends came to 6 bases. In DNA form, the CDR3 reads TGTGCCAGCAGCGTAGCGGACGACACCATATATTTT. This translates into CASSVADDTIYF.

CDR3 sequence reads: CASSEETGPYEQYF. The CDR3 DNA sequence: TGTGCCAGCAGTGAAGAGACAGGGCCCTACGAGCAGTACTTC. The chain has TRBV2 and TRBJ2-7; 7 bases are a match to TRBD1. Germline V gene sequence: CDR1 SNHLY, CDR2 FYNNEI. Germline trimming cut 1 base from V and 2 bases from J; bases unmatched to any gene: 2. CDR3 length equals 14 residues.

The chain recombines TRBV7-8 with TRBJ2-1; 11 nucleotides align to TRBD2. The CDR3 spans 14 residues. The trim removed 6 bases at V and 9 bases at J, leaving 7 bases unmatched. CDR1 and CDR2 from the germline V gene are SGHVS and FQNEAQ. CDR3 coding DNA: TGTGCCAGCAGGCCGGGACTAGCGGACGGTGAGCAGTTCTTC. Translation: CASRPGLADGEQFF.

The CDR3 reads CASSVGTRRTGELFF. CDR3 DNA sequence: TGCGCCAGCAGCGTGGGGACTAGACGCACCGGGGAGCTGTTTTTT. The chain links TRBV5-1 to TRBJ2-2; TRBD2 aligns across 8 bases. CDR3 length: 15 amino acids. V lost 4 bases, J lost 4 bases, and 6 bases stayed unmatched. Germline CDR1 and CDR2: SGHRS and YFSETQ.

This chain links TRBV19 with TRBJ1-2; TRBD1 is a possible D gene (5 bases). Deletions cut 7 bases from V and 7 bases from J, with 19 bases between. The CDR3 is made up of 14 amino acids. Germline assignment: CDR1 LNHDA and CDR2 SQIVND (reference sequence). The CDR3 nucleotides read TGTGCCAGTACACCGGGGCCTAGGTCGGGTGGCTACACCTTC. Its protein is CASTPGPRSGGYTF.

The chain uses TRBV5-1 and TRBJ2-3; 8 bases match TRBD2. Germline assignment: CDR1 SGHRS and CDR2 YFSETQ. The CDR3 covers 21 residues. The trim removed 4 bases at V and 2 bases at J, leaving 24 bases unmatched. DNA for the CDR3: TGCGCCAGCAGCCGAAGGAACGGAGGACTAGCAGGGTTTGGGCTCACAGATACGCAGTATTTT. Its translation is CASSRRNGGLAGFGLTDTQYF.

This chain uses TRBV19 with TRBJ2-5; a weak D match, TRBD1 (6 bases). CDR1 LNHDA and CDR2 SQIVND come from the germline V gene (reference sequence). Trimming removed 3 bases at V and 4 bases at J, with 9 bases between. This CDR3 has 13 residues. As DNA, the CDR3 is TGTGCCAGTAGTATTGGACAGCTAGAGACCCAGTACTTC. It translates to CASSIGQLETQYF.

The chain is built from TRBV2 and TRBJ2-3, with TRBD1 as a possible D gene (5 bases). Trimming shortened V by 4 bases and J by 1 base, and 21 bases separated the two germline ends. Germline lookup yields CDR1 SNHLY and CDR2 FYNNEI. The CDR3 runs to 18 residues. The CDR3 spells CASSVAQGLTHGTDTQYF. The CDR3 bases are TGTGCCAGCAGTGTGGCTCAGGGCCTGACTCATGGCACAGATACGCAGTATTTT.

The chain joins TRBV14 to TRBJ1-5; D remains ambiguous. The CDR3 has 13 residues. Germline V gene lookup returns CDR1 SGHDN and CDR2 FVKESK. Trimming shortened V by 2 bases and J by 2 bases, and 4 bases separated the two germline ends. Here the CDR3 reads CASSQSGNQPQHF. CDR3 coding DNA: TGTGCCAGCAGCCAAAGTGGCAATCAGCCCCAGCATTTT.

This chain connects TRBV6-5 to TRBJ1-3; D unclear. The ends were cut back, 2 bases at V and 0 bases at J, with 8 bases in the middle. Germline CDR1 and CDR2: MNHEY and SVGAGI. This CDR3 has 15 amino acids. The CDR3 nucleotides are TGTGCCAGCAGTTACAGCGCTACCTCTGGAAACACCATATATTTT. Protein sequence: CASSYSATSGNTIYF.